A single T cell receptor (beta chain) is shown here with its context. This sample is drawn from a study of cytomegalovirus exposure and HLA in healthy donors. The PCR contained 60 Vbeta and 13 Jbeta primers. The data were produced by immunoSEQ multiplex PCR, yet TCRdb's version contains in-frame clones alone and is incomplete. The sample contains 150,000 or so clones, under 70% of which appear only once. Per germline, CDR1 WNHNN and CDR2 SYGVQD (reference sequence). This CDR3 has 12 amino acids. V lost 2 bases and J lost 5, with 7 bases in between. This clonotype was obtained from a man under 40 in good health and CMV-seropositive. The sample consisted of PBMCs. The rearrangement uses TRBV10-1 and TRBJ2-7, with D uncertain. The CDR3 protein is CASSEQTNEQYF. The CDR3 bases are TGCGCCAGCAGTGAGCAGACAAACGAGCAGTACTTC.